This passage covers 8 T cell receptor beta chains from one sample sequenced in a study of blood T cell repertoires in COVID-19. TCRdb keeps only in-frame clones here, not all; method: immunoSEQ multiplex PCR. Of approximately 190,000 clones in the sample, less than 90% were seen once. Input material: peripheral blood. Receptor source: a woman in her 40s with acute or convalescent COVID-19.

This chain joins TRBV10-3 and TRBJ1-5; a possible D gene is TRBD1 (6 bases). V was cut by 0 bases and J by 6 bases, with 15 bases left in between. Germline V gene sequence: CDR1 ENHRY, CDR2 SYGVKD. The CDR3 loop spans 16 amino acids. CDR3: CAISESVSRDIQPQHF. CDR3 nucleotides: TGTGCCATCAGTGAGTCGGTTTCCCGGGACATTCAGCCCCAGCATTTT.

The chain links TRBV2 to TRBJ1-6; D remains ambiguous. Germline CDR1 and CDR2: SNHLY and FYNNEI. The CDR3 loop spans 14 amino acids. V lost 3 bases to trimming and J lost 3 bases, with 6 bases between them. For the CDR3, the DNA is TGTGCCAGCAGTGACCCCAACTATAATTCACCCCTCCACTTT. Protein product: CASSDPNYNSPLHF.

The chain employs TRBV5-4 and TRBJ2-3; 8 bases line up with TRBD1. CDR3 length: 15 residues. J gave up 2 bases and V 5 bases, and 7 bases lay outside the gene matches. Germline CDR1 reads SGHNT; CDR2 reads YYREEE (reference sequence). This CDR3 is CASRLTGGFTDTQYF. CDR3 DNA sequence: TGTGCCAGCAGATTAACAGGGGGGTTCACAGATACGCAGTATTTT.

V gene TRBV5-8 combines with J gene TRBJ2-7, with 8 positions matching TRBD2. V lost 1 base, J lost 5 bases, and 11 bases stayed unmatched. Germline assignment: CDR1 SGHTS and CDR2 YDEGEE. CDR3 size: 16 residues. CDR3 region: CASSLLGLATWNEQYF. DNA for the CDR3: TGTGCCAGCAGCTTGTTAGGACTAGCCACTTGGAACGAGCAGTACTTC. Full variable domain (remainder filled in from reference TRBV5-8 and TRBJ2-7): EAGVTQSPTHLIKTRGQQATLRCSPISGHTSVYWYQQALGLGLQFLLWYDEGEERNRGNFPPRFSGRQFPNYSSELNVNALELEDSALYLCASSLLGLATWNEQYFGPGTRLTVT.

The V call is TRBV5-1, the J call TRBJ2-1; D perhaps matches TRBD2 (6 bases). This CDR3 is 16 amino acids long. The V and J ends lost 5 bases and 3 bases respectively, with 18 bases between them. Germline values: CDR1 SGHRS, CDR2 YFSETQ. The CDR3 DNA reads TGCGCCAGCAGAAGGGGCGGCGGGGCTTTCTACAATGAGCAGTTCTTC. It is translated as CASRRGGGAFYNEQFF.

The sample holds a few counts of this clone. The genes are TRBV4-1 and TRBJ1-3; D unresolved. Looked up from germline, CDR1 is MGHRA and CDR2 is YSYEKL. CDR3 size: 16 residues. Trimming removed 0 bases at V and 0 bases at J, with 9 bases between. CDR3 DNA sequence: TGCGCCAGCAGCCAAGATTCGACTAACTCTGGAAACACCATATATTTT. This codes for CASSQDSTNSGNTIYF.

About this clone itself: A junction end diverges from the germline sequence, so it may reflect a read error. The rearrangement joins TRBV7-9 to TRBJ2-7, with TRBD1 identical over 8 bases. Germline V gives CDR1 SEHNR, CDR2 FQNEAQ (reference sequence). The CDR3 is 15 amino acids. The CDR3 region is CASSLLAEGTGHTNF. The DNA for the CDR3 is TGTGCCAGCAGCTTATTAGCGGAGGGGACAGGTCACACGAACTTC. The whole variable domain, filled in from reference TRBV7-9 and TRBJ2-7, reads DTGVSQNPRHKITKRGQNVTFRCDPISEHNRLYWYRQTLGQGPEFLTYFQNEAQLEKSRLLSDRFSAERPKGSFSTLEIQRTEQGDSAMYLCASSLLAEGTGHTNFGPGTRLTVT.

V gene TRBV7-3 combines with J gene TRBJ1-6, with a weak D call TRBD1 (6 bases). CDR1 SGHTA and CDR2 FQGTGA come from the germline V gene. This CDR3 spans 14 amino acids. V was clipped by 6 bases and J by 8 bases, with 14 bases between them. CDR3: CASSTTGFYSPLHF. The CDR3 region has the DNA TGTGCCAGCAGTACGACAGGCTTTTATTCACCCCTCCACTTT. The variable domain in full, completed from reference TRBV7-3 and TRBJ1-6, reads GAGVSQTPSNKVTEKGKYVELRCDPISGHTALYWYRQSLGQGPEFLIYFQGTGAADDSGLPNDRFFAVRPEGSVSTLKIQRTERGDSAVYLCASSTTGFYSPLHFGNGTRLTVT.